The T cell receptor (beta chain) under discussion was sequenced for a study of blood T cells in healthy people across ages. On the study more broadly: Template-switching capture recovered about one barcoded beta molecule per two T cells.

Per germline, CDR1 DFQATT and CDR2 SNEGSKA (reference sequence). The CDR3 extends over 11 amino acids. RNA extraction gave at least 5.5 micrograms of total RNA per sample. The use of a sample-barcoded 5' primer and a J-beta primer mix characterized a second PCR of 7 to 11 cycles. TCRdb independently ran MiXCR on the 5' RACE reads; one entry per CDR3 protein. The sample includes approximately 600,000 distinct CDR3 sequences, 58% of them seen just once. The clonotype was recovered from a man between 60 and 70 years old in good health. The chain uses TRBV20-1 and TRBJ1-1, with D possibly matching TRBD1 (5 bases). Sequencing was carried out using blood. CDR3 protein: CRGGRGSEAFF. CDR3 nucleotide sequence: TGCAGGGGGGGTCGGGGATCCGAAGCTTTCTTT.